Sequencing of this T cell receptor (beta chain) was carried out in a study of T cell responses to AZD1222 COVID-19 vaccine. Repertoires were generated with immunoSEQ multiplex PCR, while TCRdb's copy carries only in-frame clones and drops some. Of about 150,000 clones in the sample, more than 85% were seen once. Trimming cost V 0 bases and J 2 bases; bases outside gene matches: 1. This CDR3 region has 16 residues. Germline assignment: CDR1 SGHAT and CDR2 FQNNGV. The sequence derives from an adult in good health. The rearrangement joins TRBV11-2 to TRBJ2-1, with TRBD1 identical over 10 bases. Material: peripheral blood, obtained on day 0 of AZD1222 vaccination. CDR3 DNA sequence: TGTGCCAGCAGCTTAGAAGGGACAGGGGCCTACAATGAGCAGTTCTTC. It encodes CASSLEGTGAYNEQFF. Full variable domain (missing parts from reference TRBV11-2 and TRBJ2-1): EAGVAQSPRYKIIEKRQSVAFWCNPISGHATLYWYQQILGQGPKLLIQFQNNGVVDDSQLPKDRFSAERLKGVDSTLKIQPAKLEDSAVYLCASSLEGTGAYNEQFFGPGTRLTVL.